A single sample gave rise to the 4 T cell receptor beta chains below, sequenced in a study of T-cell memory formation after mild COVID-19. Using its own MiXCR run on the 5' RACE reads, TCRdb lists one record per CDR3 protein. The data contain 360,000 or so distinct CDR3 sequences, 25% to 30% of them singletons. Sequences were obtained from PBMCs or a T cell subset sorted from them (not recorded which). Receptor source: an adult woman who had mild COVID-19 (a few samples of this study predate the infection). Cell type and time point are not known.

The V call is TRBV12-3 or TRBV12-4, the J call TRBJ1-1; D gene uncertain. This CDR3 is 11 amino acids long. Trimming took off 6 bases at V and 14 bases at J, with 16 bases between the two ends. DNA of the CDR3: TGTGCCAGCAGCCTCGGTGGAGGGCTGTTCTTT. Encoded protein: CASSLGGGLFF.

This clonotype was recorded a few times. The rearrangement joins TRBV7-2 to TRBJ2-3, with D maybe TRBD1 (6 bases). The CDR3 contains 20 residues. Between the trimmed V and J ends, which lost 6 bases and 0 bases, there was a span of 28 bases. Germline CDR1 is SGHTA and CDR2 is FQGNSA. CDR3 DNA sequence: TGTGCCAGCAGGGAGGCGCTCGGGTTCTCTACAGGGTCGAGCACAGATACGCAGTATTTT. Residues: CASREALGFSTGSSTDTQYF.

This clonotype was counted a few times. This rearrangement joins TRBV9 to TRBJ2-1, with 7 bases identical to TRBD1. The CDR3 totals 15 residues. Germline CDR1 reads SGDLS; CDR2 reads YYNGEE. Trimming removed 3 bases from V and 8 bases from J; junction bases left unmatched: 11. CDR3 amino acids: CASSETGANADEQFF. The CDR3 coding sequence is TGTGCCAGCAGCGAAACAGGGGCTAACGCGGATGAGCAGTTCTTC.

This clonotype showed up many times. This chain connects TRBV20-1 to TRBJ2-7; 10 bases match TRBD2. The junction had 8 bases not matched to a gene; V was cut back by 0 bases and J by 6 bases. CDR1 is DFQATT and CDR2 is SNEGSKA in the germline V gene (reference sequence). The CDR3 runs to 15 residues. The CDR3 sequence is CSARDRLAGAVEQYF. CDR3 DNA sequence: TGCAGTGCTAGAGATCGACTAGCGGGTGCCGTCGAGCAGTACTTC.